This entry is about one T cell receptor beta chain. These data are taken from a study of blood T cell repertoires in COVID-19. Turning to the study itself: Acute and convalescent COVID-19 specimens originated in the United States, Italy and Spain. PBMCs, B-cell-depleted T cells, or T cells provided the cDNA or gDNA that made up the material.

The CDR3 extends over 14 amino acids. Germline V gene lookup returns CDR1 SNHLY and CDR2 FYNNEI. The V end was cut by 8 bases, the J end by 0 bases, with 13 bases between. Repertoires were generated with immunoSEQ multiplex PCR, while TCRdb's copy carries only in-frame clones and drops some. Among some 200,000 clones listed, over 75% were seen once. Input material: peripheral blood. This chain uses TRBV2 with TRBJ1-1; D not certain. The origin of this receptor is a human donor in a cohort sampled during active COVID-19. The CDR3 is CASAPVALNTEAFF. The CDR3 region has the DNA TGTGCCAGCGCCCCAGTGGCATTGAACACTGAAGCTTTCTTT.